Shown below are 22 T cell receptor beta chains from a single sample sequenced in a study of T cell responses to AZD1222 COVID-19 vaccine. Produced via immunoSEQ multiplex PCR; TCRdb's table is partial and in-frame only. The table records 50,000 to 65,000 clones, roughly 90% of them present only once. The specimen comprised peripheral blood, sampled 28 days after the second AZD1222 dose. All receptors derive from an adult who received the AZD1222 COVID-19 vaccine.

The CDR3 region has the DNA TGTGCCATCAGTGCCGGGACAGGGCAGGGTAAGGACACTGAAGCTTTCTTT. Protein sequence: CAISAGTGQGKDTEAFF. The chain couples TRBV10-3 to TRBJ1-1; TRBD1 agrees at 9 bases. Germline values: CDR1 ENHRY, CDR2 SYGVKD. The length of the CDR3 is 17 residues. V shed 4 bases and J 3 bases; nucleotides not matched to a gene: 12.

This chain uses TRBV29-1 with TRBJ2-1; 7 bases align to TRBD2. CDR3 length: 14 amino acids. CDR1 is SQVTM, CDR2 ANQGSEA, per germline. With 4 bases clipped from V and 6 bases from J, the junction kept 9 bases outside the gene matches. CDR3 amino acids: CSVVRAGRSNEQFF. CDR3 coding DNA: TGCAGCGTTGTCCGAGCGGGGCGGTCCAATGAGCAGTTCTTC.

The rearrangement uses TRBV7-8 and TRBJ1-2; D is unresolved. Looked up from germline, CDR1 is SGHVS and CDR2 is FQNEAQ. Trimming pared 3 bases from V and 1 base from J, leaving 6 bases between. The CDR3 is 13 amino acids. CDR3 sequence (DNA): TGTGCCAGCAGCTTTGGGATTAACTATGGCTACACCTTC. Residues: CASSFGINYGYTF.

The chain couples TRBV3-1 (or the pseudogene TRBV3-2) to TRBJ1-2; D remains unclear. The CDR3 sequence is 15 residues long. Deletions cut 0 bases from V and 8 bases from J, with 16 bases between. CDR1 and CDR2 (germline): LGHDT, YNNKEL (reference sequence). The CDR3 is CASSQDPTDYGGYTF. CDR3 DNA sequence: TGTGCCAGCAGCCAAGACCCGACGGATTATGGAGGCTACACCTTC.

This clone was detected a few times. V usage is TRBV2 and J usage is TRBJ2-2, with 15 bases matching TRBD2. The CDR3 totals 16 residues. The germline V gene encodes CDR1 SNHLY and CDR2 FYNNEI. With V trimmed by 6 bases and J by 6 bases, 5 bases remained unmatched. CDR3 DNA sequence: TGTGCCAGCAGAGACGGACTAGCGGGAGGGCCCGGGGAGCTGTTTTTT. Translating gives CASRDGLAGGPGELFF.

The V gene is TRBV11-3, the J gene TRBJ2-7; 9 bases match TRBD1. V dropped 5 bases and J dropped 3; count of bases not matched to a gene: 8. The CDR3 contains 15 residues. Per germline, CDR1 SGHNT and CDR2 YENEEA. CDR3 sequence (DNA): TGTGCCAGCAGCCCCTCCCGGGACAGGGACTACGAGCAGTACTTC. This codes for CASSPSRDRDYEQYF.

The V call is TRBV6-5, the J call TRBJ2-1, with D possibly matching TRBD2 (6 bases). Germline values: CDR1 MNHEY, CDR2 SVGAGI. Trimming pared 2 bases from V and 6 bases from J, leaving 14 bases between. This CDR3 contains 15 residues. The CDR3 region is CASSYAGTALNEQFF. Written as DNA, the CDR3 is TGTGCCAGCAGTTACGCCGGGACTGCCCTCAATGAGCAGTTCTTC.

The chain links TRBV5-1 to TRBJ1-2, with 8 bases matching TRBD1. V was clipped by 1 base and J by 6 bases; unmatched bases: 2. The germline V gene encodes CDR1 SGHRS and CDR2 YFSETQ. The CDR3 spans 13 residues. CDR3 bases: TGCGCCAGCAGCTTGCAGGGGGCGAATGGCTACACCTTC. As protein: CASSLQGANGYTF. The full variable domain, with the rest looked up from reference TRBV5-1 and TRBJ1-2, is KAGVTQTPRYLIKTRGQQVTLSCSPISGHRSVSWYQQTPGQGLQFLFEYFSETQRNKGNFPGRFSGRQFSNSRSEMNVSTLELGDSALYLCASSLQGANGYTFGSGTRLTVV.

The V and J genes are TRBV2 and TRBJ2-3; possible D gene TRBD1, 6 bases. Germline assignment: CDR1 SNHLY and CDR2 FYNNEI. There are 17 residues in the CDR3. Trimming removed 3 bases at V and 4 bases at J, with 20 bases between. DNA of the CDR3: TGTGCCAGCAGTGACTGGACGGGACACGGGAAATCAGATACGCAGTATTTT. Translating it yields CASSDWTGHGKSDTQYF.

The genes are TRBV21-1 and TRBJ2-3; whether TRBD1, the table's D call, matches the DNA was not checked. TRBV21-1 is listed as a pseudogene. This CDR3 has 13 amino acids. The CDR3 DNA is TGTGCCAGCACAGGGAAAAACACAGATACGCAGTATTTT. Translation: CASTGKNTDTQYF.

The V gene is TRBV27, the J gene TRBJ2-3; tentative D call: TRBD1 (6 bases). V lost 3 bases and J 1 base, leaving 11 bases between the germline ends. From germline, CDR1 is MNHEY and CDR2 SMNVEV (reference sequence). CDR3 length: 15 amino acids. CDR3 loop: CASSFTGFGTDTQYF. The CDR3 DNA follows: TGTGCCAGCAGTTTCACAGGGTTTGGCACAGATACGCAGTATTTT.

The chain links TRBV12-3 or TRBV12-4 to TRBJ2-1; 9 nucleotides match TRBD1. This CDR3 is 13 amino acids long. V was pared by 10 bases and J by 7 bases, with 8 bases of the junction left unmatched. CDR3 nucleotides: TGTGCCACCAAGGGACAGGGTGGGAATGAGCAGTTCTTC. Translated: CATKGQGGNEQFF.

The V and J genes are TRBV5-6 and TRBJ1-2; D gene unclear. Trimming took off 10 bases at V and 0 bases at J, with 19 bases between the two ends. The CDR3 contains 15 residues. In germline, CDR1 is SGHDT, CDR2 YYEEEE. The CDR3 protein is CAVSLLRRPNYGYTF. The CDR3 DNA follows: TGTGCCGTGTCCCTTCTCCGGCGGCCTAACTATGGCTACACCTTC.

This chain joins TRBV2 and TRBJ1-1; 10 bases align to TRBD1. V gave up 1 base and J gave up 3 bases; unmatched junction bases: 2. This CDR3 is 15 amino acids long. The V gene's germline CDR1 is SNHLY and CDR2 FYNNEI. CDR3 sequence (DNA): TGTGCCAGCAGTGAAGGGGGACAGGGGTACACTGAAGCTTTCTTT. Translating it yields CASSEGGQGYTEAFF.

CDR3 in amino acids: CASSGLLYEQYF. In DNA form, the CDR3 reads TGTGCCAGTTCGGGACTACTCTACGAGCAGTACTTC. The genes are TRBV25-1 and TRBJ2-7; TRBD2 matches at 7 bases. Per germline, CDR1 MGHDK and CDR2 SYGVNS. The CDR3 loop spans 12 amino acids. Unmatched junction bases numbered 5, after V lost 9 bases and J lost 3 bases.

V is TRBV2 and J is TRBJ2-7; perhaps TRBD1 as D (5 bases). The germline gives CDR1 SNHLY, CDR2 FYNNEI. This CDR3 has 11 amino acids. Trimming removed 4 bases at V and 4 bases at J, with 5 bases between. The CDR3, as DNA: TGTGCCAGCAGTGGACAGTACGAGCAGTACTTC. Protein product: CASSGQYEQYF.

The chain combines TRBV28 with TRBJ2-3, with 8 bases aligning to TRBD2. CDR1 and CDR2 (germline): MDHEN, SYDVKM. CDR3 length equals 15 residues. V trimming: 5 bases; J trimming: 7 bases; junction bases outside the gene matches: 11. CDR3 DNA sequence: TGTGCCAGCAGTGGGGTGCGGGGGACTAGAAATACGCAGTATTTT. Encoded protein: CASSGVRGTRNTQYF.

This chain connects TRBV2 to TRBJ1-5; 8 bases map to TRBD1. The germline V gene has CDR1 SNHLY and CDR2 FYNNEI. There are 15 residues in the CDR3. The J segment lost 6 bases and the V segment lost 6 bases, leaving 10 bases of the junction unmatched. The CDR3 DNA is TGTGCCAGCAGCCAAGACAGGGGCCGTGGTCAGCCCCAGCATTTT. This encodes CASSQDRGRGQPQHF.

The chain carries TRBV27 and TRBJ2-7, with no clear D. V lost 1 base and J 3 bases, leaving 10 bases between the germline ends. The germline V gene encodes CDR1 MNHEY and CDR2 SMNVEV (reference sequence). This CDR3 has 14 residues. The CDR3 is CASSLFPSSYEQYF. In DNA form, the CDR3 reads TGTGCCAGCAGTTTATTTCCGTCCAGCTACGAGCAGTACTTC.

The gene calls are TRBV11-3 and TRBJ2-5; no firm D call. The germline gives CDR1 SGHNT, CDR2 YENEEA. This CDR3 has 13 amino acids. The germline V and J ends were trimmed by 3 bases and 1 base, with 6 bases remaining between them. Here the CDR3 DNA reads TGTGCCAGCAGCTTCGACTCCCAAGAGACCCAGTACTTC. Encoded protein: CASSFDSQETQYF.

CDR3 nucleotide sequence: TGTGCCAGCAGTGGACATTATTCCTACGAGCAGTACTTC. Residues: CASSGHYSYEQYF. The chain links TRBV28 to TRBJ2-7; D possibly corresponds to TRBD1 (5 bases). Deletions cut 5 bases from V and 1 base from J, with 9 bases between. This CDR3 contains 13 residues. Germline CDR1 MDHEN, CDR2 SYDVKM.

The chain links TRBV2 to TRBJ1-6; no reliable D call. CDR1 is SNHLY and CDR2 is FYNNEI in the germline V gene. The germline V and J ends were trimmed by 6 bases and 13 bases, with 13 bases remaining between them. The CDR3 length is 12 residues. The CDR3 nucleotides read TGTGCCAGCAGCGCGTCTCAAACGCCCCTCCACTTT. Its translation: CASSASQTPLHF.